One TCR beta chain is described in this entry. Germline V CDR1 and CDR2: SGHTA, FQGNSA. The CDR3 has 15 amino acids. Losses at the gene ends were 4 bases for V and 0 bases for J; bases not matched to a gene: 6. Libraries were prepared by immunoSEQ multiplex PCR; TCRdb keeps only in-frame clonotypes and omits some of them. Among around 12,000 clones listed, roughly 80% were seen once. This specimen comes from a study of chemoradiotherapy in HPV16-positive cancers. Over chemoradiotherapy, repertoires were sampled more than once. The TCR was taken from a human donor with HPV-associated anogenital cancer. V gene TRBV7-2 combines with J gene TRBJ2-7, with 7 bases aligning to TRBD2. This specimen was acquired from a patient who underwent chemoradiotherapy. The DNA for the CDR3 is TGTGCCAGCAGCTCCAGCGGGATTAGCTCCTACGAGCAGTACTTC. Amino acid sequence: CASSSSGISSYEQYF. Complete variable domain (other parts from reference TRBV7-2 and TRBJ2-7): GAGVSQSPSNKVTEKGKDVELRCDPISGHTALYWYRQSLGQGLEFLIYFQGNSAPDKSGLPSDRFSAERTGGSVSTLTIQRTQQEDSAVYLCASSSSGISSYEQYFGPGTRLTVT.